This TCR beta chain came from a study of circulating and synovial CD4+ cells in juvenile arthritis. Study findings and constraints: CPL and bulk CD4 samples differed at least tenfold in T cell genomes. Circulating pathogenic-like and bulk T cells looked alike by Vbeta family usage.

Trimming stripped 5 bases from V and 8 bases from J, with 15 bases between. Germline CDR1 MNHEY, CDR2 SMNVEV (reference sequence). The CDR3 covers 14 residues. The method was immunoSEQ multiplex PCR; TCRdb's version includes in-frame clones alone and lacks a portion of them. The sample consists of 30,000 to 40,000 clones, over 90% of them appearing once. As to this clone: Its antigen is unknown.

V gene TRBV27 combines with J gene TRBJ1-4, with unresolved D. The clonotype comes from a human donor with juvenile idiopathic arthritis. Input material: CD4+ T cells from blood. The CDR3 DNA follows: TGTGCCAGCAGTACCCTGGGGTGGGAGGAAAAACTGTTTTTT. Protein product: CASSTLGWEEKLFF. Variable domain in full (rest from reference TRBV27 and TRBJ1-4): EAQVTQNPRYLITVTGKKLTVTCSQNMNHEYMSWYRQDPGLGLRQIYYSMNVEVTDKGDVPEGYKVSRKEKRNFPLILESPSPNQTSLYFCASSTLGWEEKLFFGSGTQLSVL.